This T cell receptor (beta chain) was sequenced for a study of graft-versus-host responses after intestinal transplantation. Study-wide background: Induction with anti-thymocyte globulin, then tacrolimus and steroids for around three years, was given to all recipients.

Study results and caveats: High graft-versus-host to host-versus-graft T cell clonal ratios marked allografts of patients with graft-donor macrochimerism.

Remarks on this clone: Its target is not known.

The assay was immunoSEQ multiplex PCR, and TCRdb's table has in-frame clones only and misses some. Altogether about 130,000 clones are present, over 90% being singletons, with the ten largest covering 0.15% to 0.2%. The CDR3 length is 13 residues. The V end lost 3 bases, the J end lost 3 bases, and 9 bases lay between the germline ends. Germline V lookup: CDR1 SGDLS, CDR2 YYNGEE. Sequenced here: unstimulated CD4+ T cells sorted from spleen or lymph node cells, sampled before intestinal transplant. This receptor was obtained from a human donor who received an intestinal transplant. This chain links TRBV9 with TRBJ1-1; no reliable D call. The CDR3 is CASSAHGDTEAFF. The CDR3 DNA follows: TGTGCCAGCAGCGCCCACGGGGACACTGAAGCTTTCTTT.